The T cell receptor (beta chain) described here comes from a study of blood T cell repertoires in COVID-19. Study overall: Italy, Spain and the United States were the sources of the convalescent and acute COVID-19 samples. T cells, B-cell-depleted T cells, or PBMCs supplied cDNA or gDNA.

The J segment lost 0 bases and the V segment lost 4 bases, leaving 6 bases of the junction unmatched. CDR3 length equals 17 residues. The germline CDR1 and CDR2 sequences are SGHDN and FVKESK. The count of this clone is one. As originally analysed: Nucleated cell counts were estimated from reference gene primer amplification. Sequencing was performed with immunoSEQ multiplex PCR; in TCRdb, only in-frame clones are kept and a portion is missing. V and J calls and clone size are given by that table; D and trimming were obtained from the DNA. The profile shows hundreds of thousands of clones, around 84% of them singletons.

The source is a man between 25 and 39 years old with active or convalescent COVID-19. What was sequenced was peripheral blood. The chain uses TRBV14 and TRBJ2-6; 7 bases fit TRBD1. The CDR3 DNA reads TGTGCCAGCAGCCGCCCGGGACAGAGCTCTGGGGCCAACGTCCTGACTTTC. Residues: CASSRPGQSSGANVLTF.